Following are 16 T cell receptor beta chains from one sample sequenced in a study of CD8 T cells in Susac syndrome. RNA totalling roughly 0.5 to 1 ug underwent reverse transcription with random hexamers. TCRdb used MiXCR to reprocess the immunoSEQ multiplex PCR reads, holding one entry per CDR3 protein. The sample lists approximately 230,000 distinct CDR3 sequences; 85% to 95% were seen once. The sample comprised CD4+ T cells from PBMCs. These receptors were obtained from a human donor with multiple sclerosis.

This clonotype was counted a single time. The chain carries TRBV29-1 and TRBJ2-3; possibly TRBD1 for D (6 bases). Trimming pared 3 bases from V and 3 bases from J, leaving 13 bases between. This CDR3 is 14 amino acids long. Germline values: CDR1 SQVTM, CDR2 ANQGSEA. The CDR3 sequence is CSVDQGFGTDTQYF. In nucleotides, the CDR3 is TGCAGCGTTGATCAGGGGTTTGGGACAGATACGCAGTATTTT.

This clonotype was picked up one time. The rearrangement joins TRBV10-3 to TRBJ2-5; TRBD1 matches at 7 bases. CDR1 is ENHRY, CDR2 SYGVKD, per germline. Trimming cost V 7 bases and J 1 base; bases outside gene matches: 3. The CDR3 covers 13 residues. The CDR3 DNA sequence: TGTGCCATCAAGACAGGGACCCAAGAGACCCAGTACTTC. Its translation is CAIKTGTQETQYF.

The chain recombines TRBV10-3 with TRBJ1-1; the match to TRBD1 covers 10 bases. This CDR3 is 14 amino acids long. Germline CDR1 is ENHRY and CDR2 is SYGVKD. With 10 bases clipped from V and 3 bases from J, the junction kept 8 bases outside the gene matches. The CDR3 region has the DNA TGTGCCACCAGGGACAGGGGTATTGACACTGAAGCTTTCTTT. Translation: CATRDRGIDTEAFF.

The chain has TRBV3-1 and TRBJ2-1; possibly TRBD2 for D (5 bases). Germline V gives CDR1 LGHDT, CDR2 YNNKEL (reference sequence). The CDR3 contains 13 residues. Trimming shortened V by 0 bases and J by 9 bases, and 9 bases separated the two germline ends. Here the CDR3 DNA reads TGTGCCAGCAGCCAAGATGCGACTACTGAGCAGTTCTTC. Translated, it gives CASSQDATTEQFF.

The chain joins TRBV20-1 to TRBJ2-2; 8 bases map to TRBD2. Germline CDR1 reads DFQATT; CDR2 reads SNEGSKA (reference sequence). V was clipped by 1 base and J by 6 bases; unmatched bases: 4. The CDR3 extends over 14 amino acids. The CDR3 DNA reads as TGCAGTGCTAGAGGAGCGGGAGAGGCCGGGGAGCTGTTTTTT. Protein: CSARGAGEAGELFF.

This chain connects TRBV5-4 to TRBJ1-2, with TRBD1 matching over 8 bases. V trimming: 3 bases; J trimming: 2 bases; junction bases outside the gene matches: 6. The CDR3 is made up of 15 amino acids. Germline-derived CDR1 and CDR2 are SGHNT and YYREEE (reference sequence). CDR3 DNA: TGTGCCAGCAGCTACTGGACAGGGAAAAACTATGGCTACACCTTC. It is translated as CASSYWTGKNYGYTF.

This sequence joins TRBV5-4 and TRBJ2-7; 7 bases match TRBD2. The V and J ends lost 1 base and 2 bases, in that order; junction bases with no gene match: 6. Germline V gene data show CDR1 as SGHNT and CDR2 as YYREEE (reference sequence). The CDR3 length is 15 residues. CDR3 residues: CASSLWGGGTYEQYV. As DNA, the CDR3 is TGTGCCAGCAGCTTGTGGGGGGGAGGAACCTACGAGCAGTACGTC.

This chain joins TRBV6-1 and TRBJ1-6; D is undetermined. V was pared by 6 bases and J by 0 bases, with 15 bases between. The CDR3 is 17 amino acids. CDR1 and CDR2 (germline): MNHNS, SASEGT. CDR3 sequence: CASRETQQFSYNSPLHF. The CDR3 nucleotides are TGTGCCAGCAGGGAAACCCAACAGTTCTCCTATAATTCACCCCTCCACTTT.

The rearrangement links TRBV14 to TRBJ2-3; 12 bases agree with TRBD2. The V and J ends lost 4 bases and 9 bases, in that order; junction bases with no gene match: 8. In germline, CDR1 is SGHDN, CDR2 FVKESK. The CDR3 length is 15 residues. CDR3 sequence reads: CASSPRLAGAATQYF. The CDR3 region has the DNA TGTGCCAGCAGCCCGAGACTAGCGGGGGCCGCCACGCAGTATTTT.

V is TRBV2 and J is TRBJ2-3, with D maybe TRBD2 (5 bases). Germline V gives CDR1 SNHLY, CDR2 FYNNEI. Trimming took off 6 bases at V and 2 bases at J, with 12 bases between the two ends. This CDR3 has 14 residues. CDR3 region: CASRRAQNTDTQYF. CDR3 nucleotide sequence: TGTGCCAGCAGGCGGGCACAGAACACAGATACGCAGTATTTT.

The rearrangement uses TRBV3-1 and TRBJ2-7, with D hard to call. Germline CDR1 reads LGHDT; CDR2 reads YNNKEL (reference sequence). The CDR3 consists of 15 residues. V was clipped by 2 bases and J by 2 bases, with 13 bases between them. This CDR3 reads CASSQSTVAPYEQYF. The CDR3 DNA reads as TGTGCCAGCAGCCAAAGTACGGTGGCCCCCTACGAGCAGTACTTC.

This rearrangement joins TRBV2 to TRBJ2-1; a weak D match, TRBD2 (6 bases). Trimming removed 8 bases from V and 0 bases from J, with 17 bases in between. This CDR3 comprises 16 residues. In germline, CDR1 is SNHLY, CDR2 FYNNEI. CDR3 loop: CASEPHSGFSYNEQFF. DNA of the CDR3: TGTGCCAGCGAACCCCATAGCGGATTCTCCTACAATGAGCAGTTCTTC.

The rearrangement joins TRBV7-9 to TRBJ2-3; 8 bases align to TRBD2. Unmatched junction bases numbered 4, after V lost 1 base and J lost 1 base. The CDR3 totals 16 residues. Germline loops: CDR1 SEHNR, CDR2 FQNEAQ (reference sequence). CDR3 in amino acids: CASSLDPGLGTDTQYF. The CDR3 DNA reads TGTGCCAGCAGCTTAGACCCGGGACTAGGCACAGATACGCAGTATTTT.

The DNA of the CDR3 is TGTGCCAGCAGCCCCAATGGCAGGGCTGACACTGAAGCTTTCTTT. It translates to CASSPNGRADTEAFF. This chain joins TRBV3-1 and TRBJ1-1; a weak D match, TRBD1 (5 bases). There are 15 residues in the CDR3. The ends were cut back, 4 bases at V and 3 bases at J, with 15 bases in the middle. CDR1 is LGHDT and CDR2 is YNNKEL in the germline V gene (reference sequence).

The CDR3 coding sequence is TGTGCCAGCAGTTCGGCCCGAATGCCCACCGGGGAGCTGTTTTTT. Its translation is CASSSARMPTGELFF. The chain couples TRBV12-3 or TRBV12-4 to TRBJ2-2; no clear D. Trimming pared 4 bases from V and 4 bases from J, leaving 13 bases between. The CDR3 is 15 residues long.

The rearrangement links TRBV5-1 to TRBJ2-5; D might be TRBD1 or TRBD2, each matching 6 bases. This CDR3 has 16 residues. Germline V lookup: CDR1 SGHRS, CDR2 YFSETQ. Trimming stripped 1 base from V and 2 bases from J, with 15 bases between. This chain's CDR3 is CASSLTSRGQQETQYF. CDR3 DNA: TGCGCCAGCAGCTTGACGTCCCGGGGGCAGCAAGAGACCCAGTACTTC. The entire variable domain, with the rest obtained from reference TRBV5-1 and TRBJ2-5, is as follows: KAGVTQTPRYLIKTRGQQVTLSCSPISGHRSVSWYQQTPGQGLQFLFEYFSETQRNKGNFPGRFSGRQFSNSRSEMNVSTLELGDSALYLCASSLTSRGQQETQYFGPGTRLLVL.